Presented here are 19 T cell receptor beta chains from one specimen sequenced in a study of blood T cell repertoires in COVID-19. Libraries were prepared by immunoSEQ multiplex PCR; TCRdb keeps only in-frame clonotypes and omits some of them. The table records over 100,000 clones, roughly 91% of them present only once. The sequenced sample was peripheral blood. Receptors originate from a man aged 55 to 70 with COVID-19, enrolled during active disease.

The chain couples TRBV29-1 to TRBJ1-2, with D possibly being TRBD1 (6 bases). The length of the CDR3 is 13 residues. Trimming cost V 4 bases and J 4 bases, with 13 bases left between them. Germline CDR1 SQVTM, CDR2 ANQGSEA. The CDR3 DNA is TGCAGCGTTGTCGGGTCAGGGGCCTATGGCTACACCTTC. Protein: CSVVGSGAYGYTF.

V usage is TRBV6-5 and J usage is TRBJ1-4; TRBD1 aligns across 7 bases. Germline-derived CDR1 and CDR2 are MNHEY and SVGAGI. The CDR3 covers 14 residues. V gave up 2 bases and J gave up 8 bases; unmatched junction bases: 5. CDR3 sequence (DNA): TGTGCCAGCAGTTACAAGGGGGCGTGGGAAAAACTGTTTTTT. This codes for CASSYKGAWEKLFF.

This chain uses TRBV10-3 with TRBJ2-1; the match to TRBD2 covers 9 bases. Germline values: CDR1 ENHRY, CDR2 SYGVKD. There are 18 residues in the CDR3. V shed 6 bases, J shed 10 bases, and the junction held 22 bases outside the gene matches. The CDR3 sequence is CAIRPSFSTSGLGGEQFF. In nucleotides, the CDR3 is TGTGCCATCAGACCAAGTTTTTCGACTAGCGGCCTCGGGGGAGAGCAGTTCTTC.

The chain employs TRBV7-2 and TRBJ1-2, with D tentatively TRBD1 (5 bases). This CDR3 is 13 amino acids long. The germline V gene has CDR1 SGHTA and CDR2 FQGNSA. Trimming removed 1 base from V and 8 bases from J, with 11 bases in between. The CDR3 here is CASSLESRVGYTF. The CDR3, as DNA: TGTGCCAGCAGCTTAGAGTCCAGGGTGGGCTACACCTTC.

The CDR3 is CATSRGLNEQFF. CDR3 in DNA: TGCGCCACCTCCAGGGGGCTGAATGAGCAGTTCTTC. The V and J genes are TRBV5-1 and TRBJ2-1; TRBD1 matches at 8 bases. The CDR3 totals 12 residues. Unmatched junction bases numbered 6, after V lost 9 bases and J lost 7 bases. Germline loops: CDR1 SGHRS, CDR2 YFSETQ.

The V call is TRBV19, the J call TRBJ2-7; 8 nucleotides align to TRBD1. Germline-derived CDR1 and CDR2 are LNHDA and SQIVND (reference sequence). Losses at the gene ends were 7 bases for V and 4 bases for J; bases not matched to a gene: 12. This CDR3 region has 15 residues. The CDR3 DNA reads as TGTGCCAGTAAGCAGGGGGCCTCGGTGTCGTACGAGCAGTACTTC. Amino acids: CASKQGASVSYEQYF.

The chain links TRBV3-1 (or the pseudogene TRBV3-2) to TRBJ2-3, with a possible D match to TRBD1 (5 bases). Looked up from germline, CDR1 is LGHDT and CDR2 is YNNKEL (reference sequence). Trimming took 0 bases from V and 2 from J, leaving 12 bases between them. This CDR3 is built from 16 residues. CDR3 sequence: CASSQERADNTDTQYF. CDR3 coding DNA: TGTGCCAGCAGCCAAGAAAGGGCGGACAACACAGATACGCAGTATTTT.

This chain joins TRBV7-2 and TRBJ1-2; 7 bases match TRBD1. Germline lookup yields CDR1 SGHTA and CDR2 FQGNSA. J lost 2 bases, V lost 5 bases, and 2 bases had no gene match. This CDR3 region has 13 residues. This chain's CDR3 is CASSMGQNYGYTF. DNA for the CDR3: TGTGCCAGCAGCATGGGACAGAACTATGGCTACACCTTC. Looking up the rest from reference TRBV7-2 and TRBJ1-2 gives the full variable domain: GAGVSQSPSNKVTEKGKDVELRCDPISGHTALYWYRQSLGQGLEFLIYFQGNSAPDKSGLPSDRFSAERTGGSVSTLTIQRTQQEDSAVYLCASSMGQNYGYTFGSGTRLTVV.

The CDR3 reads CASQFSGGVRSAGELFF. The CDR3 DNA reads as TGTGCCAGCCAGTTTAGTGGGGGGGTCAGAAGCGCCGGGGAGCTGTTTTTT. This chain connects TRBV28 to TRBJ2-2; 7 bases align to TRBD2. The germline V gene has CDR1 MDHEN and CDR2 SYDVKM. There are 17 residues in the CDR3. Trimming at V came to 8 bases and at J to 6 bases, leaving 18 bases not matched to a gene.

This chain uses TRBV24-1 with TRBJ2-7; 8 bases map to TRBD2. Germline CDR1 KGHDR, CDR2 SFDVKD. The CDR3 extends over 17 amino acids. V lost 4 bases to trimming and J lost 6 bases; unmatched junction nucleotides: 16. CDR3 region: CATSESDGGLVNSEQYF. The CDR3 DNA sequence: TGTGCCACCAGTGAAAGCGACGGGGGACTAGTTAACTCCGAGCAGTACTTC.

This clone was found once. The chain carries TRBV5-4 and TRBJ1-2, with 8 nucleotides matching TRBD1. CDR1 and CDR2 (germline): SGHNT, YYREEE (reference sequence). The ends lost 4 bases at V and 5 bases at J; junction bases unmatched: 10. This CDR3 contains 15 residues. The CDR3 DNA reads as TGTGCCAGCAGCGGGCCCGACAGGGGAGGGTATGGCTACACCTTC. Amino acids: CASSGPDRGGYGYTF.

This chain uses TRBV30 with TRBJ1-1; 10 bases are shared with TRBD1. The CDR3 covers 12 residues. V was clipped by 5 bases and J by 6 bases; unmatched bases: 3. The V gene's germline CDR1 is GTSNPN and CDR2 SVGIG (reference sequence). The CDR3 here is CAWGTGEAEAFF. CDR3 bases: TGTGCCTGGGGGACAGGGGAGGCTGAAGCTTTCTTT. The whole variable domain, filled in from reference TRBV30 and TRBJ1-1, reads SQTIHQWPATLVQPVGSPLSLECTVEGTSNPNLYWYRQAAGRGLQLLFYSVGIGQISSEVPQNLSASRPQDRQFILSSKKLLLSDSGFYLCAWGTGEAEAFFGQGTRLTVV.

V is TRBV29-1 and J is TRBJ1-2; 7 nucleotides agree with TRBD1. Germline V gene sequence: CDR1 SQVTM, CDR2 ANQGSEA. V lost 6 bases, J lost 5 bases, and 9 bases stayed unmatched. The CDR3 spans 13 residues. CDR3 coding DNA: TGCAGCGTGGAACAGGGGCCCGGGTATGGCTACACCTTC. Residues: CSVEQGPGYGYTF. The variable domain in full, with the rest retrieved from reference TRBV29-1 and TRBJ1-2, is SAVISQKPSRDICQRGTSLTIQCQVDSQVTMMFWYRQQPGQSLTLIATANQGSEATYESGFVIDKFPISRPNLTFSTLTVSNMSPEDSSIYLCSVEQGPGYGYTFGSGTRLTVV.

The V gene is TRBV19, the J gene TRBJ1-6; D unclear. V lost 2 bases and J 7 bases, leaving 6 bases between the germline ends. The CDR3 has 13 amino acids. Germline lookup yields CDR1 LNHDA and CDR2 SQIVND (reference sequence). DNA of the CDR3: TGTGCCAGTAGTATATTGGCAAATTCACCCCTCCACTTT. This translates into CASSILANSPLHF.

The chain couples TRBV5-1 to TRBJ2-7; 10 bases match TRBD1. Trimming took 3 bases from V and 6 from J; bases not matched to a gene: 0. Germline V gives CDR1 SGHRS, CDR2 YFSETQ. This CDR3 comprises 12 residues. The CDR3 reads CASSWTGGEQYF. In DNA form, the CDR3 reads TGCGCCAGCAGCTGGACAGGGGGCGAGCAGTACTTC. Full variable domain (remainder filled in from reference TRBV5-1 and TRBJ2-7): KAGVTQTPRYLIKTRGQQVTLSCSPISGHRSVSWYQQTPGQGLQFLFEYFSETQRNKGNFPGRFSGRQFSNSRSEMNVSTLELGDSALYLCASSWTGGEQYFGPGTRLTVT.

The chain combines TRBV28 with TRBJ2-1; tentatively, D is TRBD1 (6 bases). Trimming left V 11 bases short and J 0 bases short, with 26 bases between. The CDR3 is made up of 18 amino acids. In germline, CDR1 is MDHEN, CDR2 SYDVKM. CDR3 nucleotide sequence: TGTGCCGCAGAGGTCTCTCCGGGCGGACAGAGCTCCTACAATGAGCAGTTCTTC. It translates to CAAEVSPGGQSSYNEQFF.

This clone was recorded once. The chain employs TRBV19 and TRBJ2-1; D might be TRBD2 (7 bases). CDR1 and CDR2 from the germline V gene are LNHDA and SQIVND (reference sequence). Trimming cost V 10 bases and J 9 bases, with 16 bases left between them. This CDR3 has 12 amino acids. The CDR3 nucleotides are TGTGCCACAAATAGGGGGGGAAGTGAGCAGTTCTTC. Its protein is CATNRGGSEQFF.

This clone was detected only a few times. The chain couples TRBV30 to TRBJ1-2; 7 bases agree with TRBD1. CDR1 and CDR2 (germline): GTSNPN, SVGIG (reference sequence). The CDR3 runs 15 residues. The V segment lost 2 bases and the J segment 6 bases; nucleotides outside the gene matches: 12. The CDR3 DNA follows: TGTGCCTGGAGTCATAACAGGGGACTCGGCGATGGCTACACCTTC. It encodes CAWSHNRGLGDGYTF. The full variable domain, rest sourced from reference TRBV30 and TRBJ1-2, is SQTIHQWPATLVQPVGSPLSLECTVEGTSNPNLYWYRQAAGRGLQLLFYSVGIGQISSEVPQNLSASRPQDRQFILSSKKLLLSDSGFYLCAWSHNRGLGDGYTFGSGTRLTVV.

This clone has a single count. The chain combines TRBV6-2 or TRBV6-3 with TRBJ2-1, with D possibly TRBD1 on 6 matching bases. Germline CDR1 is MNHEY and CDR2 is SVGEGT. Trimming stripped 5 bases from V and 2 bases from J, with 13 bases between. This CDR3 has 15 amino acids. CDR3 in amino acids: CASSPPGVAYNEQFF. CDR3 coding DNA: TGTGCCAGCAGTCCCCCAGGGGTCGCCTACAATGAGCAGTTCTTC.